This T cell receptor beta chain emerged from a study of T cells expressing NK-cell markers. Study at large: One of eight sequenced donors was HCMV-seronegative; the other seven were seropositive.

CDR3 length equals 13 residues. Germline CDR1 reads SGHAT; CDR2 reads FQDESV (reference sequence). The TCR beta cDNA came from 5'RACE template switching with UMIs. Each CDR3 protein gets one entry in TCRdb, which reprocessed the 5' RACE reads and gives no DNA. The data show some 410,000 distinct CDR3 sequences, and the top ten clones hold 7.3%. On this clonotype itself: What it binds is unknown.

Notes on the study in general: The share of CD8+ T cells held by dominant NKG2C+ clonotypes was about 1.0-7.5% in more than 5 donors.

The V gene is TRBV11-1, the J gene TRBJ2-7. Sequenced material: blood T cells: a sorted CD56 or NKG2C T cell subset, CD4+ or CD8+ T cells, or bulk PBMC T cells (not recorded which). The TCR sequence derives from a woman aged 18 to 75 in good health. CDR3 sequence: CASSLALPDEQYF.